The sequence of this T cell receptor beta chain was determined in a study of cytomegalovirus exposure and HLA in healthy donors. In the study overall: Falling in the Caucasian-associated ancestry cluster were approximately 84% of approximately 410 genotyped donors. Study conclusions and caveats: Fewer N-insertions than the roughly 670-donor mean were reportedly shown by an Asian-associated ancestry cluster in a later analysis. Per a later analysis, about 15,000 TCR beta sequences showed association with HLA alleles at 0.05 false discovery rate. Many donors carried some public TCRs, although rarity characterized most TCR sequences.

Points on this clone: Its antigen is not identified.

The CDR3 has 13 amino acids. CDR1 is SGHRS, CDR2 YFSETQ, per germline. A multiplex PCR was run with 60 Vbeta primers and 13 Jbeta primers. Repertoires were generated with immunoSEQ multiplex PCR, while TCRdb's copy carries only in-frame clones and drops some. Counted here are approximately 190,000 clones, about 87% occurring once; the ten biggest clones make up 1.3%. The receptor was derived from a man aged 30 to 39 in good health and CMV-seronegative. Sequencing input: PBMCs. The rearrangement uses TRBV5-1 and TRBJ2-5, with D hard to call. The J call could be wrong; TRBJ2-7 is a better fit for the DNA end. CDR3 nucleotides: TGCGCCAGCAGCTTGGCACCCGAACTCGAGCAGTACTTC. Translation gives CASSLAPELEQYF.